The next 18 T cell receptor beta chains were all read from a single sample in a study of beta chain features in type 1 diabetes. Study-level points and caveats: Moderately but significantly shorter TCRB CDR3s were found in Type 1 diabetes patients in all four CD4+ subsets.

Antigens for these TCRs are unknown. Expressed TCRB transcripts were sequenced, since all the RNA that had been isolated was reverse transcribed. Some clones are missing from TCRdb's copy, which holds only in-frame ones; the method was immunoSEQ multiplex PCR. The top ten clones hold 0.095% to 0.15% of a sample with about 650,000 clones, 12% of them seen once. The sequencing input was naive CD4+ T cells from blood. The receptors here all came from a man aged 25 to 40 with type 1 diabetes.

The J gene is TRBJ1-5, the V gene TRBV28, with D uncertain. The CDR3 consists of 13 residues. Trimming removed 7 bases from V and 5 bases from J, with 12 bases in between. CDR1 and CDR2 (germline): MDHEN, SYDVKM. The CDR3 here is CASTWAAYQPQHF. CDR3 DNA sequence: TGTGCCAGCACCTGGGCAGCTTATCAGCCCCAGCATTTT.

In DNA form, the CDR3 reads TGCGCCAGCAGCCAACGAACAGGGGGCAATGAGCAGTTCTTC. Translation gives CASSQRTGGNEQFF. The rearrangement links TRBV4-1 to TRBJ2-1; 8 bases align to TRBD1. This CDR3 spans 14 amino acids. The germline gives CDR1 MGHRA, CDR2 YSYEKL. J lost 6 bases, V lost 2 bases, and 3 bases had no gene match.

This clone was seen a handful of times. This chain uses TRBV19 with TRBJ1-5; no definite D call. The germline CDR1 and CDR2 sequences are LNHDA and SQIVND (reference sequence). The CDR3 length is 13 residues. Trimming took 1 base from V and 6 from J, leaving 7 bases between them. CDR3 nucleotides: TGTGCCAGTAGTATAGGTTTGGGTCAGCCCCAGCATTTT. Translation gives CASSIGLGQPQHF.

This chain connects TRBV7-2 to TRBJ1-6; the D is unclear. Germline V lookup: CDR1 SGHTA, CDR2 FQGNSA. V lost 4 bases to trimming and J lost 10 bases, with 14 bases between them. The CDR3 sequence is 14 residues long. The CDR3 protein is CASSYGRSGSPLHF. The CDR3 DNA reads as TGTGCCAGCAGCTACGGCAGGAGTGGGTCACCCCTCCACTTT. Full variable domain (outside the CDR3, taken from reference TRBV7-2 and TRBJ1-6): GAGVSQSPSNKVTEKGKDVELRCDPISGHTALYWYRQSLGQGLEFLIYFQGNSAPDKSGLPSDRFSAERTGGSVSTLTIQRTQQEDSAVYLCASSYGRSGSPLHFGNGTRLTVT.

This sequence joins TRBV11-2 and TRBJ2-7, with 7 bases identical to TRBD1. CDR1 is SGHAT and CDR2 is FQNNGV in the germline V gene. The length of the CDR3 is 14 residues. Losses at the gene ends were 5 bases for V and 1 base for J; bases not matched to a gene: 5. The CDR3 nucleotides are TGTGCCAGCAGCCCGGGGACAGTTTCCTACGAGCAGTACTTC. Translated: CASSPGTVSYEQYF.

V usage is TRBV2 and J usage is TRBJ1-5; the D gene is possibly TRBD1 (5 bases). The CDR3 spans 13 residues. Germline CDR1 SNHLY, CDR2 FYNNEI. The ends were cut back, 4 bases at V and 4 bases at J, with 8 bases in the middle. The DNA of the CDR3 is TGTGCCAGCAGTGGTTCAGGGAATCAGCCCCAGCATTTT. Its translation: CASSGSGNQPQHF.

This clone was detected only a few times. J is TRBJ2-3 and V is TRBV7-6, with a weak D call TRBD2 (5 bases). The CDR3 consists of 15 residues. Germline values: CDR1 SGHVS, CDR2 FNYEAQ. V was pared by 3 bases and J by 0 bases, with 10 bases between. The CDR3 region is CASSFAGESTDTQYF. The CDR3 nucleotides are TGTGCCAGCAGCTTTGCCGGGGAGAGCACAGATACGCAGTATTTT.

The chain carries TRBV12-5 and TRBJ2-3; TRBD2 aligns across 9 bases. V lost 0 bases to trimming and J lost 0 bases; unmatched junction nucleotides: 7. Per the germline V gene, CDR1 is LGHNT and CDR2 is FRNRAP. The CDR3 runs to 18 residues. CDR3 residues: CASGLVNTSGFSTDTQYF. CDR3 bases: TGTGCTAGTGGTTTGGTTAATACTAGCGGGTTTAGCACAGATACGCAGTATTTT.

The rearrangement links TRBV4-1 to TRBJ2-7, with TRBD2 identical over 10 bases. In germline, CDR1 is MGHRA, CDR2 YSYEKL. V lost 1 base and J lost 2; bases outside the gene matches: 8. This CDR3 comprises 17 residues. DNA of the CDR3: TGCGCCAGCAGCCAAGGTGTTTCAGCGGGGGGGGCCTACGAGCAGTACTTC. Translation gives CASSQGVSAGGAYEQYF.

CDR3 sequence: CASSETGGRYEKLFF. For the CDR3, the DNA is TGTGCCAGCAGTGAAACAGGGGGACGCTACGAAAAACTGTTTTTT. The chain joins TRBV28 to TRBJ1-4; TRBD1 aligns across 8 bases. V lost 5 bases and J lost 8; bases outside the gene matches: 10. This CDR3 is 15 amino acids long. The germline gives CDR1 MDHEN, CDR2 SYDVKM.

This chain uses TRBV7-9 with TRBJ1-4; possibly TRBD1 for D (5 bases). V gave up 4 bases and J gave up 8 bases, with 14 bases separating them. Germline CDR1 is SEHNR and CDR2 is FQNEAQ (reference sequence). The CDR3 has 14 amino acids. The CDR3 bases are TGTGCCAGCAGCTCAGGGTTGCTTGCCGAAAAACTGTTTTTT. This translates into CASSSGLLAEKLFF.

CDR3: CAWSSGQLDQPQHF. The CDR3 nucleotides are TGTGCCTGGAGTTCAGGACAGCTTGATCAGCCCCAGCATTTT. The rearrangement uses TRBV30 and TRBJ1-5; weak D call: TRBD1 (6 bases). The CDR3 extends over 14 amino acids. CDR1 is GTSNPN and CDR2 is SVGIG in the germline V gene (reference sequence). Trimming stripped 2 bases from V and 5 bases from J, with 13 bases between. The variable domain in full, with the rest retrieved from reference TRBV30 and TRBJ1-5, is SQTIHQWPATLVQPVGSPLSLECTVEGTSNPNLYWYRQAAGRGLQLLFYSVGIGQISSEVPQNLSASRPQDRQFILSSKKLLLSDSGFYLCAWSSGQLDQPQHFGDGTRLSIL.

This clone was counted a few times. Here the CDR3 reads CASSPEGLAGGREQFF. DNA of the CDR3: TGTGCCAGCAGTCCAGAGGGACTAGCGGGGGGAAGGGAGCAGTTCTTC. The gene calls are TRBV27 and TRBJ2-1; 15 nucleotides line up with TRBD2. The CDR3 sequence is 16 residues long. Germline CDR1 MNHEY, CDR2 SMNVEV (reference sequence). Unmatched junction bases numbered 9, after V lost 5 bases and J lost 10 bases.

This clone was picked up a small number of times. CDR3 residues: CASSESQGTRRNEQFF. Written as DNA, the CDR3 is TGCGCCAGCAGTGAGTCGCAAGGGACCAGGCGAAATGAGCAGTTCTTC. The chain carries TRBV10-1 and TRBJ2-1; perhaps D is TRBD1 or TRBD2 (5 bases each). Germline assignment: CDR1 WNHNN and CDR2 SYGVQD (reference sequence). This CDR3 is 16 amino acids long. The V end was cut by 0 bases, the J end by 7 bases, with 16 bases between.

Only a few counts were recorded for this clone. The chain combines TRBV2 with TRBJ1-2, with D possibly matching TRBD1 (6 bases). Looked up from germline, CDR1 is SNHLY and CDR2 is FYNNEI. The CDR3 has 15 residues. Trimming shortened V by 6 bases and J by 2 bases, and 16 bases separated the two germline ends. The CDR3 spells CASSPFGGANYGYTF. DNA of the CDR3: TGTGCCAGCAGCCCTTTCGGGGGGGCCAACTATGGCTACACCTTC.

This clone was found a few times. The chain carries TRBV5-6 and TRBJ1-2; D call uncertain. The germline V gene has CDR1 SGHDT and CDR2 YYEEEE. Trimming removed 1 base at V and 7 bases at J, with 11 bases between. CDR3 length: 13 residues. CDR3 sequence (DNA): TGTGCCAGCAGCTTGTTATTGTTGCCTGGCTACACCTTC. Amino acids: CASSLLLLPGYTF.

This chain uses TRBV29-1 with TRBJ1-2; D is unresolved. V lost 6 bases and J lost 8, with 22 bases in between. Germline lookup yields CDR1 SQVTM and CDR2 ANQGSEA. The CDR3 is made up of 14 amino acids. CDR3 DNA sequence: TGCAGCGTCCGAAGCGCGGACTTCACTCACGGCTACACCTTC. Translated: CSVRSADFTHGYTF.

This clone was found a few times. One end of the junction varies from germline; a read error may be responsible. This chain uses TRBV10-3 with TRBJ2-6; perhaps TRBD1 as D (5 bases). In germline, CDR1 is ENHRY, CDR2 SYGVKD. This CDR3 spans 16 amino acids. In DNA, the CDR3 is TGTGCCATCAGTGAGTCGACAGCCTCTGAGGCCAACGTCCTGACTTTC. It encodes CAISESTASEANVLTF.